These 6 T cell receptor beta chains were sequenced from one sample in a study of blood T cell repertoires in COVID-19. The data were produced by immunoSEQ multiplex PCR, yet TCRdb's version contains in-frame clones alone and is incomplete. The table includes hundreds of thousands of clones, about 88% detected once. Sequencing was done on a sample of peripheral blood. The source of these receptors is an older woman with acute or convalescent COVID-19.

The chain has TRBV18 and TRBJ2-1; TRBD2 might be the D (5 bases). CDR3 size: 11 residues. The germline V gene has CDR1 KGHSH and CDR2 LQKENI. The germline V and J ends were trimmed by 6 bases and 9 bases, with 9 bases remaining between them. The CDR3 sequence is CASSPGSEQFF. CDR3 coding DNA: TGTGCCAGCTCCCCGGGGAGTGAGCAGTTCTTC.

The V and J genes are TRBV10-3 and TRBJ2-3; 11 positions match TRBD2. The V and J ends lost 10 bases and 1 base, in that order; junction bases with no gene match: 7. From germline, CDR1 is ENHRY and CDR2 SYGVKD. This CDR3 has 15 amino acids. The CDR3 DNA follows: TGTGCCACAATAGCGGGGGGGCCTGGCACAGATACGCAGTATTTT. As protein: CATIAGGPGTDTQYF.

The V and J genes are TRBV5-1 and TRBJ2-1; D is unresolved. The V gene's germline CDR1 is SGHRS and CDR2 YFSETQ. The CDR3 is 14 residues long. Between the trimmed V and J ends, which lost 5 bases and 0 bases, there was a span of 9 bases. The CDR3 DNA sequence: TGCGCCAGCAGAATCCCGAGCTCCTACAATGAGCAGTTCTTC. Translated, it gives CASRIPSSYNEQFF.

V is TRBV5-4 and J is TRBJ1-2; 7 nucleotides agree with TRBD1. The CDR3 runs to 13 residues. Trimming took 3 bases from V and 6 from J; bases not matched to a gene: 5. Germline values: CDR1 SGHNT, CDR2 YYREEE (reference sequence). CDR3 sequence reads: CASSYGTEDGYTF. CDR3 nucleotide sequence: TGTGCCAGCAGCTATGGGACAGAGGATGGCTACACCTTC.

The CDR3 DNA reads as TGTGCCAGTAGTGTAGGGGCCACAGATACGCAGTATTTT. Translated, it gives CASSVGATDTQYF. The chain has TRBV19 and TRBJ2-3, with D perhaps TRBD1 (5 bases). This CDR3 has 13 amino acids. Germline loops: CDR1 LNHDA, CDR2 SQIVND (reference sequence). V was pared by 5 bases and J by 2 bases, with 8 bases between.

This chain links TRBV3-1 (or the pseudogene TRBV3-2) with TRBJ2-3; 13 bases fit TRBD2. The CDR3 consists of 18 residues. Germline V gives CDR1 LGHDT, CDR2 YNNKEL (reference sequence). V shed 1 base and J 0 bases; nucleotides not matched to a gene: 4. This chain's CDR3 is CASSQGTSGGRSTDTQYF. The CDR3 DNA is TGTGCCAGCAGCCAAGGGACTAGCGGGGGCCGAAGCACAGATACGCAGTATTTT.